The 25 T cell receptor beta chains below come from one sample, sequenced in a study of cytotoxic CD8 clonotypes in ibrutinib-treated CLL. Assay: immunoSEQ multiplex PCR; the TCRdb copy retains only in-frame clones and omits some. The table has 150,000 to 200,000 clones, around nine tenths seen once. Source: PBMCs, taken at disease progression, from a patient treated with ibrutinib. All receptors derive from a human donor with chronic lymphocytic leukemia.

There are a few counts of this clone. The gene calls are TRBV5-1 and TRBJ2-3; D is undetermined. V lost 4 bases to trimming and J lost 6 bases, with 12 bases between them. Per the germline V gene, CDR1 is SGHRS and CDR2 is YFSETQ. CDR3 size: 13 residues. The CDR3 sequence is CASSQRWADTQYF. The CDR3 nucleotides read TGCGCCAGCAGCCAGAGGTGGGCGGATACGCAGTATTTT.

The chain links TRBV5-1 to TRBJ2-6; D gene unclear. V lost 3 bases, J lost 4 bases, and 5 bases lay in between. The V gene's germline CDR1 is SGHRS and CDR2 YFSETQ. The CDR3 covers 13 residues. The CDR3 here is CASSSVGANVLTF. The CDR3 DNA is TGCGCCAGCAGCTCCGTGGGGGCCAACGTCCTGACTTTC.

The V gene is TRBV6-6, the J gene TRBJ1-2; D gene uncertain. The V end was cut by 10 bases, the J end by 0 bases, with 15 bases between. CDR1 is MNHNY and CDR2 is SVGAGI in the germline V gene (reference sequence). The CDR3 is made up of 14 amino acids. DNA for the CDR3: TGTGCCACAACGAGGACCGAAGCTAACTATGGCTACACCTTC. Residues: CATTRTEANYGYTF.

The sample holds one count of this clone. The chain joins TRBV28 to TRBJ1-1; D may be TRBD1 (5 bases). There are 14 residues in the CDR3. Per the germline V gene, CDR1 is MDHEN and CDR2 is SYDVKM. Trimming took off 4 bases at V and 1 base at J, with 10 bases between the two ends. The CDR3 sequence is CASSSLGQNTEAFF. The CDR3 DNA follows: TGTGCCAGCAGTTCACTAGGACAGAACACTGAAGCTTTCTTT.

The chain joins TRBV27 to TRBJ2-7; 11 positions match TRBD2. Germline CDR1 reads MNHEY; CDR2 reads SMNVEV (reference sequence). The CDR3 has 14 residues. The trim removed 3 bases at V and 6 bases at J, leaving 4 bases unmatched. The CDR3 DNA is TGTGCCAGCAGTTTGCTAGCGGGAGGAGTCGAGCAGTACTTC. This gives the protein CASSLLAGGVEQYF.

The chain couples TRBV7-7 to TRBJ2-3, with 8 positions matching TRBD2. The germline V gene encodes CDR1 SSHAT and CDR2 FNYEAQ (reference sequence). J lost 3 bases, V lost 0 bases, and 2 bases had no gene match. The length of the CDR3 is 15 residues. The CDR3 loop reads CASSLAREATDTQYF. CDR3 DNA sequence: TGTGCCAGCAGCTTAGCGCGGGAGGCAACAGATACGCAGTATTTT.

In nucleotides, the CDR3 is TGTGCCAGCAGCCCCCGCCATCGGGGGGACACTGAAGCTTTCTTT. This sequence encodes CASSPRHRGDTEAFF. The gene calls are TRBV4-2 and TRBJ1-1, with TRBD1 as a possible D gene (5 bases). Germline loops: CDR1 LGHNA, CDR2 YNFKEQ. V was clipped by 4 bases and J by 3 bases, with 15 bases between them. The CDR3 length is 15 residues.

This sequence joins TRBV5-1 and TRBJ2-7, with TRBD1 matching 10 bases. This CDR3 is built from 15 residues. V shed 3 bases, J shed 1 base, and the junction held 4 bases outside the gene matches. Per germline, CDR1 SGHRS and CDR2 YFSETQ. The chain's CDR3 is CASSSTGGESYEQYF. CDR3 DNA: TGCGCCAGCAGCTCGACAGGGGGCGAATCCTACGAGCAGTACTTC.

V gene TRBV28 combines with J gene TRBJ1-1; no reliable D call. The V gene lost 8 bases and the J gene lost 8 bases, with 15 bases spanning the gap. The V gene's germline CDR1 is MDHEN and CDR2 SYDVKM. The CDR3 contains 12 residues. The CDR3 nucleotides read TGTGCCAGCGGATCACTCGGGGTCGAAGCTTTCTTT. Protein: CASGSLGVEAFF.

V gene TRBV10-1 combines with J gene TRBJ2-5; 7 nucleotides agree with TRBD1. The CDR3 loop spans 14 amino acids. Germline-derived CDR1 and CDR2 are WNHNN and SYGVQD (reference sequence). After removal of 2 bases from V and 4 bases from J, the junction contained 4 bases not matched to a gene. This CDR3 is CASSEATGIETQYF. The CDR3 nucleotides are TGCGCCAGCAGTGAGGCGACAGGGATAGAGACCCAGTACTTC.

V usage is TRBV7-9 and J usage is TRBJ2-1; a possible D gene is TRBD2 (6 bases). The ends were cut back, 1 base at V and 9 bases at J, with 25 bases in the middle. CDR3 size: 18 residues. Germline CDR1 and CDR2: SEHNR and FQNEAQ (reference sequence). The DNA for the CDR3 is TGTGCCAGCAGCTTAGTACCTTTGGGGTTAGGAGGGTTTGGTGAGCAGTTCTTC. Translation: CASSLVPLGLGGFGEQFF.

The chain employs TRBV7-2 and TRBJ2-7; TRBD1 matches 7 bases. This CDR3 has 18 residues. J gave up 3 bases and V 4 bases, and 18 bases lay outside the gene matches. Germline V gene sequence: CDR1 SGHTA, CDR2 FQGNSA. CDR3 residues: CASSSLWTGPTHGYEQYF. CDR3 sequence (DNA): TGTGCCAGCAGCTCCCTTTGGACAGGTCCGACGCACGGCTACGAGCAGTACTTC.

V is TRBV15 and J is TRBJ2-1, with a tentative D call TRBD2 (5 bases). V lost 8 bases and J lost 5, with 13 bases in between. This CDR3 is built from 13 residues. The V gene's germline CDR1 is LNHNV and CDR2 YYDKDF (reference sequence). Here the CDR3 reads CATARVVDNEQFF. The CDR3 DNA follows: TGTGCCACCGCGCGGGTTGTCGACAATGAGCAGTTCTTC.

In regard to this clone: Within the sample, other DNA sequences also encode this same CDR3. The chain couples TRBV6-5 to TRBJ1-1; D unclear. There are 11 residues in the CDR3. Trimming pared 6 bases from V and 5 bases from J, leaving 7 bases between. Germline assignment: CDR1 MNHEY and CDR2 SVGAGI. CDR3 region: CASSRETEAFF. CDR3 nucleotide sequence: TGTGCCAGCAGCCGGGAGACTGAAGCTTTCTTT.

This rearrangement joins TRBV25-1 to TRBJ2-7, with TRBD1 as a possible D gene (6 bases). V was clipped by 4 bases and J by 6 bases, with 19 bases between them. The CDR3 contains 15 residues. Germline V gene lookup returns CDR1 MGHDK and CDR2 SYGVNS. CDR3 bases: TGTGCCAGCAGTGCTGTTTTAGGGACATCGGGCGAGCAGTACTTC. Translated: CASSAVLGTSGEQYF.

The chain couples TRBV5-1 to TRBJ1-2; D might be TRBD1 (6 bases). CDR3 length: 15 residues. Germline lookup yields CDR1 SGHRS and CDR2 YFSETQ. Trimming cost V 0 bases and J 4 bases, with 13 bases left between them. The CDR3 DNA sequence: TGCGCCAGCAGCTTGGACGGGGGGCTGATCTATGGCTACACCTTC. Translation: CASSLDGGLIYGYTF.

The rearrangement joins TRBV2 to TRBJ2-3; TRBD2 aligns across 12 bases. V was pared by 7 bases and J by 3 bases, with 20 bases of the junction left unmatched. Germline V lookup: CDR1 SNHLY, CDR2 FYNNEI. The length of the CDR3 is 20 residues. CDR3 sequence: CASTHGLAGGTLGSTDTQYF. For the CDR3, the DNA is TGTGCCAGCACCCACGGCCTAGCGGGAGGGACCCTGGGGTCGACAGATACGCAGTATTTT.

The chain uses TRBV5-1 and TRBJ2-7; D not certain. CDR3 length: 11 residues. Per the germline V gene, CDR1 is SGHRS and CDR2 is YFSETQ. The V end lost 4 bases, the J end lost 6 bases, and 8 bases lay between the germline ends. CDR3 protein: CASSGRGEQYF. The CDR3 nucleotides read TGCGCCAGCAGCGGTAGAGGCGAGCAGTACTTC.

The sample holds a few counts of this clone. The chain employs TRBV7-2 and TRBJ1-1; D perhaps matches TRBD1 (6 bases). The CDR3 runs to 18 residues. CDR1 and CDR2 (germline): SGHTA, FQGNSA. V was trimmed by 2 bases and J by 5 bases, leaving 24 bases between them. CDR3 amino acids: CASSLYTQGYRVGTEAFF. DNA for the CDR3: TGTGCCAGCAGCTTATACACACAAGGGTACAGGGTCGGTACTGAAGCTTTCTTT.

The chain is built from TRBV2 and TRBJ2-1; D may be TRBD1 (6 bases). There are 16 residues in the CDR3. Germline V gene data show CDR1 as SNHLY and CDR2 as FYNNEI. Trimming took 4 bases from V and 7 from J, leaving 20 bases between them. The CDR3 region is CASSVNRVGGKNEQFF. CDR3 DNA: TGTGCCAGCAGTGTGAACAGGGTTGGGGGTAAGAATGAGCAGTTCTTC.

This clone was detected only once. This CDR3 is CASSQHASGRAFF. The CDR3 region has the DNA TGCGCCAGCAGCCAACATGCTAGTGGGCGAGCTTTCTTT. The chain uses TRBV4-1 and TRBJ1-1; D is ambiguous. The V end was cut by 2 bases, the J end by 10 bases, with 14 bases between. Germline CDR1 is MGHRA and CDR2 is YSYEKL. CDR3 length: 13 residues.

This clone was seen a few times. This chain joins TRBV29-1 and TRBJ1-1, with unresolved D. The ends were cut back, 2 bases at V and 10 bases at J, with 14 bases in the middle. Germline V gene sequence: CDR1 SQVTM, CDR2 ANQGSEA. The CDR3 sequence is 12 residues long. The CDR3 reads CSVEILNPGAFF. CDR3 DNA sequence: TGCAGCGTTGAAATTCTAAACCCAGGAGCTTTCTTT.

The chain recombines TRBV5-6 with TRBJ2-7, with 8 bases matching TRBD1. Germline V gives CDR1 SGHDT, CDR2 YYEEEE. After removal of 2 bases from V and 2 bases from J, the junction contained 3 bases not matched to a gene. The CDR3 contains 14 residues. DNA for the CDR3: TGTGCCAGCAGCTTACGCAGGGGGCCCTACGAGCAGTACTTC. Translated, it gives CASSLRRGPYEQYF.

The CDR3: CASSLGGVLRGYTF. CDR3 nucleotide sequence: TGTGCCAGCAGCTTAGGAGGGGTCCTTCGGGGCTACACCTTC. The chain combines TRBV11-2 with TRBJ1-2; a weak D match, TRBD1 (5 bases). Per germline, CDR1 SGHAT and CDR2 FQNNGV. This CDR3 is 14 amino acids long. V dropped 1 base and J dropped 8 bases, with 14 bases sitting between them.

The chain uses TRBV5-1 and TRBJ2-1, with 8 bases identical to TRBD2. CDR1 SGHRS and CDR2 YFSETQ come from the germline V gene. The CDR3 sequence is 17 residues long. V lost 3 bases, J lost 3 bases, and 11 bases stayed unmatched. The CDR3 DNA follows: TGCGCCAGCAGCTGGGACTCTCCGGGACTAGGCTACAATGAGCAGTTCTTC. Protein sequence: CASSWDSPGLGYNEQFF.